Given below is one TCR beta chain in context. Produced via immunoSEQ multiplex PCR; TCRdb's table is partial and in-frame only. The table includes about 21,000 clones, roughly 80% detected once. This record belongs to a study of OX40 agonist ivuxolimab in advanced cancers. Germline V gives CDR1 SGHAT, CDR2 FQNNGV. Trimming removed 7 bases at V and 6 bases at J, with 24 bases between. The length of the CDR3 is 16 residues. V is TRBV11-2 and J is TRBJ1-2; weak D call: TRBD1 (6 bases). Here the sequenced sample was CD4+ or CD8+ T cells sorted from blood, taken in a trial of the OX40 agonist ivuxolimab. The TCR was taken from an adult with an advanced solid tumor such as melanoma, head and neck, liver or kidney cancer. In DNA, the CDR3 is TGTGCCAGCACTGACCCCCCCCAACAGGGACTGGATGGCTACACCTTC. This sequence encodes CASTDPPQQGLDGYTF. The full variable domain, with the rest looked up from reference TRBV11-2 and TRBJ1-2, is EAGVAQSPRYKIIEKRQSVAFWCNPISGHATLYWYQQILGQGPKLLIQFQNNGVVDDSQLPKDRFSAERLKGVDSTLKIQPAKLEDSAVYLCASTDPPQQGLDGYTFGSGTRLTVV.